This T cell receptor beta chain originates from a study of blood T cells in healthy people across ages. Whole-study findings and limits: Long-lived and aged donors differed, with more naive CD4+ cells and higher diversity in the long-lived.

Together with a sample-barcoded 5' primer, a J-beta primer mix was included in a second PCR lasting about 7 to 12 cycles. A 12-random-nucleotide template-switch adaptor tagged each cDNA molecule. MiXCR, run by TCRdb on the 5' RACE reads, gives a single entry per CDR3 protein. The sample consists of 890,000 or so distinct CDR3 sequences, under 80% of them appearing once. Per sample, at least 5.5 micrograms of total RNA were extracted. As to this clonotype: Its matching antigen is unknown.

This CDR3 contains 12 residues. CDR1 is SQVTM, CDR2 ANQGSEA, per germline. J was trimmed by 5 bases and V by 6 bases; bases with no gene match: 7. This TCR was sampled from a young man in good health. Material: blood. V is TRBV29-1 and J is TRBJ2-7; 7 bases align to TRBD1. The chain's CDR3 is CSVVTGWDEQYF. CDR3 coding DNA: TGCAGCGTGGTGACAGGGTGGGACGAGCAGTACTTC.